The 28 T cell receptor beta chains below were found in one sample sequenced in a study of T cells in Graves' hyperthyroidism and ophthalmopathy. Amplification of TCR beta CDR3 regions used RNA as the template. HTBI primers were employed in a first-round RT-PCR of the TCR CDR3. Via MiXCR, TCRdb re-called the multiplex PCR reads, giving one row per CDR3 protein. The sample holds a few hundred thousand distinct CDR3 sequences, about a sixth seen once. The sample was blood. The receptors come from a woman under 30 with Graves' hyperthyroidism that later progressed to Graves' ophthalmopathy.

This clonotype was found many times. The genes are TRBV9 and TRBJ2-1; D might be TRBD1 or TRBD2, each matching 5 bases. Germline assignment: CDR1 SGDLS and CDR2 YYNGEE. The V end was cut by 3 bases, the J end by 0 bases, with 13 bases between. CDR3 size: 16 residues. The CDR3 loop is CASSAPSGSSYNEQFF. CDR3 DNA sequence: TGTGCCAGCAGCGCTCCTTCAGGGAGCTCCTACAATGAGCAGTTCTTC.

This clonotype is a singleton in its sample. This may come from a read error, since a much larger clone is one base off. The chain recombines TRBV7-2 with TRBJ2-7; the D gene is possibly TRBD2 (5 bases). There are 17 residues in the CDR3. Looked up from germline, CDR1 is SGHTA and CDR2 is FQGNSA. V shed 5 bases and J shed 5 bases, with 25 bases lying between them. This chain's CDR3 is CASSPLWRTGGLHEQYF. For the CDR3, the DNA is TGTGCCAGCAGCCCCCTTTGGCGGACTGGCGGGCTCCACGAGCAGTACTTC.

The rearrangement joins TRBV5-5 to TRBJ1-1; 8 bases map to TRBD1. The CDR3 covers 14 residues. CDR1 and CDR2 (germline): SGHKS, YYEKEE (reference sequence). V gave up 3 bases and J gave up 6 bases; unmatched junction bases: 7. In DNA, the CDR3 is TGTGCCAGCAGCTCCACAGGGGGGCAGCCTGAAGCTTTCTTT. Translating it yields CASSSTGGQPEAFF.

About this clonotype itself: A much larger clone differs by one base, so this may be a read error. The chain combines TRBV6-1 with TRBJ2-1, with 8 nucleotides matching TRBD1. The V gene end was trimmed by 0 bases and the J gene end by 11 bases; junction bases not matched to a gene: 12. The germline V gene encodes CDR1 MNHNS and CDR2 SASEGT. The CDR3 consists of 16 residues. The CDR3 DNA reads as TGTGCCAGCAGTGAAGCGTCCCAGGGGGCGTTACGGAAGCAGTTCTTC. It translates to CASSEASQGALRKQFF.

This clonotype was observed at least ten times. The chain uses TRBV2 and TRBJ2-5; possible D gene TRBD1, 6 bases. This CDR3 is 15 amino acids long. The V gene lost 7 bases and the J gene lost 2 bases, with 17 bases spanning the gap. CDR1 is SNHLY and CDR2 is FYNNEI in the germline V gene. CDR3 bases: TGTGCCAGCATGTTAAACGGACAGTCACAAGAGACCCAGTACTTC. Amino acids: CASMLNGQSQETQYF.

This clonotype was recorded at least ten times. This chain connects TRBV7-9 to TRBJ1-1; D remains unclear. Trimming took 5 bases from V and 7 from J, leaving 8 bases between them. Germline V gene lookup returns CDR1 SEHNR and CDR2 FQNEAQ (reference sequence). The CDR3 length is 11 residues. CDR3: CASSLGIEAFF. The DNA of the CDR3 is TGTGCCAGCAGCCTCGGAATTGAAGCTTTCTTT.

This clonotype was seen repeatedly, ten times or more. The chain has TRBV27 and TRBJ2-3; 10 bases are a match to TRBD2. This CDR3 has 17 amino acids. Germline loops: CDR1 MNHEY, CDR2 SMNVEV (reference sequence). V shed 7 bases, J shed 0 bases, and the junction held 10 bases outside the gene matches. The CDR3 DNA reads TGTGCCAGCACCAAAAAGACTAGCGGGTATAGCACAGATACGCAGTATTTT. Translation gives CASTKKTSGYSTDTQYF.

This clonotype was observed at least ten times. The chain joins TRBV20-1 to TRBJ1-1; D gene ambiguous. V gave up 1 base and J gave up 0 bases, with 3 bases separating them. Germline CDR1 is DFQATT and CDR2 is SNEGSKA (reference sequence). The CDR3 is 12 residues long. The CDR3 protein is CSARGVNTEAFF. CDR3 nucleotide sequence: TGCAGTGCTAGAGGTGTGAACACTGAAGCTTTCTTT.

Many counts were recorded for this clonotype. This chain uses TRBV28 with TRBJ2-1, with 10 bases aligning to TRBD1. The CDR3 has 12 residues. V trimming: 10 bases; J trimming: 10 bases; junction bases outside the gene matches: 7. The germline gives CDR1 MDHEN, CDR2 SYDVKM. The CDR3 sequence: CATRQGAGEQFF. The CDR3 DNA is TGTGCCACTCGACAGGGGGCAGGGGAGCAGTTCTTC. The variable domain in full, with the rest retrieved from reference TRBV28 and TRBJ2-1, is DVKVTQSSRYLVKRTGEKVFLECVQDMDHENMFWYRQDPGLGLRLIYFSYDVKMKEKGDIPEGYSVSREKKERFSLILESASTNQTSMYLCATRQGAGEQFFGPGTRLTVL.

There are a few counts of this clonotype. The chain joins TRBV9 to TRBJ2-1; maybe TRBD2 (6 bases). Trimming cost V 3 bases and J 5 bases, with 15 bases left between them. This CDR3 is 15 amino acids long. Germline values: CDR1 SGDLS, CDR2 YYNGEE. The CDR3 nucleotides are TGTGCCAGCAGCGCCGGGGGACTTTGGAACAATGAGCAGTTCTTC. Its translation: CASSAGGLWNNEQFF.

This clonotype has at least ten counts. The CDR3 loop is CASSLAGGGHYEQYF. The CDR3, as DNA: TGCGCCAGCAGCTTGGCCGGAGGGGGACACTACGAGCAGTACTTC. This sequence joins TRBV5-1 and TRBJ2-7; TRBD1 or TRBD2 may be the D gene (6 bases each). With 0 bases removed from V and 3 bases from J, the gap between germline ends came to 13 bases. Looked up from germline, CDR1 is SGHRS and CDR2 is YFSETQ. The CDR3 runs 15 residues.

This clonotype has ten or more counts. Here the CDR3 DNA reads TGTGCCAGCAGTAAGGCCCGGGACAGGACCTTCTCCTATAATTCACCCCTCCACTTT. This encodes CASSKARDRTFSYNSPLHF. V and J are TRBV28 and TRBJ1-6, with 8 bases lining up with TRBD1. Germline-derived CDR1 and CDR2 are MDHEN and SYDVKM. The V gene end was trimmed by 5 bases and the J gene end by 0 bases; junction bases not matched to a gene: 12. The CDR3 is 19 residues long.

V gene TRBV28 combines with J gene TRBJ2-7; 8 nucleotides align to TRBD2. The CDR3 is 15 amino acids. Trimming at V came to 6 bases and at J to 3 bases, leaving 10 bases not matched to a gene. Per germline, CDR1 MDHEN and CDR2 SYDVKM. The CDR3 DNA follows: TGTGCCAGCAGGCCCCCCGGGAGGGCAAACTACGAGCAGTACTTC. Translation: CASRPPGRANYEQYF.

This clonotype has a count of ten or more. V usage is TRBV27 and J usage is TRBJ2-1; D may be TRBD2 (6 bases). Germline assignment: CDR1 MNHEY and CDR2 SMNVEV (reference sequence). The V end lost 8 bases, the J end lost 5 bases, and 13 bases lay between the germline ends. CDR3 length equals 13 residues. CDR3 loop: CASGEDGDNEQFF. CDR3 DNA sequence: TGTGCCAGCGGGGAGGACGGAGACAATGAGCAGTTCTTC.

At least ten counts were recorded for this clonotype. The chain links TRBV5-6 to TRBJ2-5, with 8 bases that match TRBD1. Trimming at V came to 0 bases and at J to 5 bases, leaving 9 bases not matched to a gene. The length of the CDR3 is 16 residues. The germline CDR1 and CDR2 sequences are SGHDT and YYEEEE. CDR3 nucleotides: TGTGCCAGCAGCTTGGACAGGGGGAACCTCCGGGAGACCCAGTACTTC. It yields the protein CASSLDRGNLRETQYF.

This clonotype was detected a few times. J is TRBJ1-6 and V is TRBV20-1; D possibly corresponds to TRBD1 (5 bases). The V and J ends lost 3 bases and 5 bases respectively, with 17 bases between them. The CDR3 has 16 residues. Germline CDR1 and CDR2: DFQATT and SNEGSKA (reference sequence). CDR3 sequence reads: CSARRGGRTHNSPLHF. The CDR3 DNA reads as TGCAGTGCTAGGAGGGGAGGGCGAACTCATAATTCACCCCTCCACTTT.

The V call is TRBV4-3, the J call TRBJ2-3; D ambiguous. CDR3 length: 15 residues. V was shortened by 0 bases and J by 8 bases, with 15 bases between the two germline ends. From germline, CDR1 is LGHNA and CDR2 YSLEER. CDR3 bases: TGCGCCAGCAGCCAAGACTACTTTAGGCACGTTACGCAGTATTTT. Translating it yields CASSQDYFRHVTQYF.

This clonotype turned up a few times. This chain connects TRBV4-1 to TRBJ2-7; D call uncertain. The CDR3 covers 14 residues. In germline, CDR1 is MGHRA, CDR2 YSYEKL. V lost 3 bases and J lost 4, with 13 bases in between. CDR3 nucleotides: TGCGCCAGCAGCCAGGAAATGGCTGGGTACGAGCAGTACTTC. Its translation: CASSQEMAGYEQYF.

As for this clonotype: This sequence may be a read error, since a much larger clone differs from it by one base. CDR3 amino acids: CAWRDTQYEQYF. The DNA for the CDR3 is TGTGCCTGGAGGGATACACAATACGAGCAGTACTTC. This chain connects TRBV30 to TRBJ2-7; D call uncertain. The V end lost 3 bases, the J end lost 4 bases, and 10 bases lay between the germline ends. Germline CDR1 and CDR2: GTSNPN and SVGIG (reference sequence). The CDR3 is 12 residues long.

DNA of the CDR3: TGTGCCGGGAGCTCCTATAATTCACCCCTCCACTTT. Its translation is CAGSSYNSPLHF. The chain carries TRBV28 and TRBJ1-6; D unresolved. Per the germline V gene, CDR1 is MDHEN and CDR2 is SYDVKM. V lost 11 bases, J lost 0 bases, and 5 bases lay in between. This CDR3 comprises 12 residues.

The chain has TRBV14 and TRBJ2-7, with D unresolved. Trimming stripped 3 bases from V and 2 bases from J, with 17 bases between. Germline V CDR1 and CDR2: SGHDN, FVKESK. The CDR3 consists of 16 residues. The CDR3 bases are TGTGCCAGCAGCCAGTCCCCCTTAGGCAGACCCTACGAGCAGTACTTC. Translation: CASSQSPLGRPYEQYF. The entire variable domain, with the rest obtained from reference TRBV14 and TRBJ2-7, is as follows: EAGVTQFPSHSVIEKGQTVTLRCDPISGHDNLYWYRRVMGKEIKFLLHFVKESKQDESGMPNNRFLAERTGGTYSTLKVQPAELEDSGVYFCASSQSPLGRPYEQYFGPGTRLTVT.

This clonotype appeared a single time. The junction departs from germline at one end; a sequencing error may be responsible. The CDR3 reads CASSQDGEGKETQYF. The DNA for the CDR3 is TGTGCCAGCAGCCAAGACGGAGAAGGGAAAGAGACCCAGTACTTC. The chain has TRBV4-1 and TRBJ2-5; D gene ambiguous. The CDR3 runs 15 residues. Germline CDR1 is MGHRA and CDR2 is YSYEKL.

Remarks on this clonotype: This may come from a read error, since a much larger clone is one base off. V and J are TRBV15 and TRBJ2-7, with D perhaps matching TRBD1 or TRBD2 (7 bases each). CDR3 length: 15 amino acids. Germline CDR1 LNHNV, CDR2 YYDKDF (reference sequence). V was trimmed by 9 bases and J by 4 bases, leaving 22 bases between them. The CDR3 here is CATGRTGGRGYEQYF. The CDR3 nucleotides read TGTGCCACGGGCAGAACGGGGGGCAGGGGGTACGAGCAGTACTTC.

In this sample, this clonotype turned up many times. This chain connects TRBV6-5 to TRBJ2-2; 11 bases fit TRBD1. CDR1 and CDR2 (germline): MNHEY, SVGAGI. The CDR3 sequence is 16 residues long. V was pared by 2 bases and J by 6 bases, with 5 bases of the junction left unmatched. In DNA form, the CDR3 reads TGTGCCAGCAGTTACCTCGGGACAGGGGGTCCCGGGGAGCTGTTTTTT. This codes for CASSYLGTGGPGELFF.

There are a few counts of this clonotype. This chain uses TRBV16 with TRBJ2-7; 7 bases agree with TRBD1. This CDR3 has 19 amino acids. V was pared by 0 bases and J by 2 bases, with 16 bases of the junction left unmatched. The germline gives CDR1 KGHSY, CDR2 FQNENV. The CDR3 loop reads CASSQSKGQLLRPPYEQYF. CDR3 sequence (DNA): TGTGCCAGCAGCCAATCTAAGGGACAGCTGCTAAGGCCTCCCTACGAGCAGTACTTC.

This clonotype was counted ten times or more. The CDR3 loop reads CASSLEGQGYYNEQFF. The CDR3 DNA is TGTGCCAGCAGTTTAGAGGGACAGGGATACTACAATGAGCAGTTCTTC. The chain links TRBV27 to TRBJ2-1; 9 bases align to TRBD1. This CDR3 comprises 16 residues. The V gene's germline CDR1 is MNHEY and CDR2 SMNVEV (reference sequence). The ends lost 2 bases at V and 3 bases at J; junction bases unmatched: 5.

This clonotype was observed at least ten times. This rearrangement joins TRBV7-6 to TRBJ2-5; 15 nucleotides match TRBD2. The CDR3 consists of 17 residues. The germline V gene encodes CDR1 SGHVS and CDR2 FNYEAQ. The trim removed 5 bases at V and 5 bases at J, leaving 9 bases unmatched. CDR3 in DNA: TGTGCCAGCAGCGACAATATGGGACTAGCGGGAGGTGAGACCCAGTACTTC. Its translation is CASSDNMGLAGGETQYF.

The chain combines TRBV20-1 with TRBJ2-7, with TRBD2 matching over 8 bases. V lost 1 base and J lost 6; bases outside the gene matches: 8. The CDR3 loop spans 14 amino acids. Germline V gene lookup returns CDR1 DFQATT and CDR2 SNEGSKA (reference sequence). The CDR3 coding sequence is TGCAGTGCTAGAGCGGGACTAGGCCCCCTCGAGCAGTACTTC. It specifies CSARAGLGPLEQYF.